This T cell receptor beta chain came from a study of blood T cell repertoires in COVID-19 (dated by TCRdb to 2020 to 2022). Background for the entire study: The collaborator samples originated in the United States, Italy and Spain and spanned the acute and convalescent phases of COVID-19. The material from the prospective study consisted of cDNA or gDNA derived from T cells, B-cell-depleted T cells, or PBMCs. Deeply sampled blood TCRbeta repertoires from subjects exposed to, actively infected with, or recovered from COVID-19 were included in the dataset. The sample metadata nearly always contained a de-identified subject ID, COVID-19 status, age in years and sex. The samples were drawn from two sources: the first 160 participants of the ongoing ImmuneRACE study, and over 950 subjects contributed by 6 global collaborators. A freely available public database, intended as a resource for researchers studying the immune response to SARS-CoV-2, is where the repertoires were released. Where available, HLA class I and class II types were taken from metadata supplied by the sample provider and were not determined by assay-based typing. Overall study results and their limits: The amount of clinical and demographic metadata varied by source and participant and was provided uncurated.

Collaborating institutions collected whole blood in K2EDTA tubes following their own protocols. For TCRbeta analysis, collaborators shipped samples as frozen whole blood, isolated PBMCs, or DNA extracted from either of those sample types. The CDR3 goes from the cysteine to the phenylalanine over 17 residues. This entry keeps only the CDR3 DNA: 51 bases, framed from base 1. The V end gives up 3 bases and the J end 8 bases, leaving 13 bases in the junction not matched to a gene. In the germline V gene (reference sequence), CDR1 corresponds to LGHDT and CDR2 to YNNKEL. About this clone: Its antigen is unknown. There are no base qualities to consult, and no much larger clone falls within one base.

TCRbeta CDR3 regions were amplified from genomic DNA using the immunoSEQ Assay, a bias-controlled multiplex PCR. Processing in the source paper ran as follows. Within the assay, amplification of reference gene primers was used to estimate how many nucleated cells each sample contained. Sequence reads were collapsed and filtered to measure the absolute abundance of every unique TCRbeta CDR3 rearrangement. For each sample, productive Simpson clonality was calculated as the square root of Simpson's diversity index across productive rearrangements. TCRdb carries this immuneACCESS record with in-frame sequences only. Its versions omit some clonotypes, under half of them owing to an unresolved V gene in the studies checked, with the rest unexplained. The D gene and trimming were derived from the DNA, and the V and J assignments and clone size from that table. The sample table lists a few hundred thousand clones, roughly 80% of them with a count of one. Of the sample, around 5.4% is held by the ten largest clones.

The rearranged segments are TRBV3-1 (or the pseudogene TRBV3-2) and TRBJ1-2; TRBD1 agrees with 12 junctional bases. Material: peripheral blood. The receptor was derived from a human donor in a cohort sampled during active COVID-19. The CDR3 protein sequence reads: CASSHPPGGTGGWGYTF. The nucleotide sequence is TGTGCCAGCAGCCATCCTCCAGGAGGGACAGGGGGCTGGGGCTACACCTTC.